One sample yielded the 26 T cell receptor beta chains listed below, sequenced in a study of CD8 T cells in ankylosing spondylitis. No antigen is known for these receptors. Study observations and caveats: Blood of patients with ankylosing spondylitis appeared to be characterized by a TCR beta motif of several highly homologous variants.

Each CDR3 protein is one row after TCRdb ran MiXCR on the 5' RACE reads. The table includes 700,000 to 1,000,000 distinct CDR3 sequences, about 11% detected once. Sequencing was performed on blood, either unsorted or a sorted T cell fraction (not recorded which). The receptor set was obtained from a male donor with ankylosing spondylitis.

This clonotype was seen just once. The germline gene is not matched at one end of the junction; a read error may be the cause. The chain employs TRBV18 and TRBJ1-1; no firm D call. This CDR3 has 14 residues. Per germline, CDR1 KGHSH and CDR2 LQKENI. In DNA form, the CDR3 reads TGTGTCAGCTCAGGAGTTTTAATGAACACTGAAGCTTTCTTT. Its translation: CVSSGVLMNTEAFF.

A note on this clonotype: A read error may account for a junction end that differs from germline. V gene TRBV4-2 combines with J gene TRBJ2-5; D possibly uses TRBD1 or TRBD2 (5 bases each). This CDR3 is built from 15 residues. Germline CDR1 is LGHNA and CDR2 is YNFKEQ. CDR3 protein: CANSQDILGTETQYF. Here the CDR3 DNA reads TGTGCCAACAGCCAAGATATCCTAGGGACGGAGACCCAGTACTTC.

This clonotype was counted at least ten times. J is TRBJ1-1 and V is TRBV12-3 or TRBV12-4, with a tentative D call TRBD1 (5 bases). V was cut by 3 bases and J by 1 base, with 9 bases left in between. The CDR3 has 14 amino acids. This CDR3 is CASSLAGWNTEAFF. CDR3 bases: TGTGCCAGCAGTTTGGCAGGGTGGAACACTGAAGCTTTCTTT.

V gene TRBV2 combines with J gene TRBJ1-5; D not certain. CDR3 size: 13 residues. Germline values: CDR1 SNHLY, CDR2 FYNNEI. V was clipped by 6 bases and J by 5 bases, with 11 bases between them. DNA for the CDR3: TGTGCCAGCAGATCGACCGGGGATCAGCCCCAGCATTTT. This sequence encodes CASRSTGDQPQHF.

This clonotype has a count of ten or more. The V call is TRBV20-1, the J call TRBJ1-5; D is undetermined. V was trimmed by 3 bases and J by 5 bases, leaving 8 bases between them. Germline values: CDR1 DFQATT, CDR2 SNEGSKA (reference sequence). The CDR3 runs 12 residues. In nucleotides, the CDR3 is TGCAGTGCTAGCCCGGGAGATCAGCCCCAGCATTTT. It specifies CSASPGDQPQHF.

The sample holds a few counts of this clonotype. The chain combines TRBV7-2 with TRBJ2-5; a weak D match, TRBD2 (5 bases). The germline V and J ends were trimmed by 2 bases and 5 bases, with 9 bases remaining between them. The CDR3 is 13 residues long. The germline V gene encodes CDR1 SGHTA and CDR2 FQGNSA. CDR3 in amino acids: CASSLTRIETQYF. CDR3 in DNA: TGTGCCAGCAGCTTAACTAGAATTGAGACCCAGTACTTC.

This clonotype has only a few counts. The chain joins TRBV6-2 or TRBV6-3 to TRBJ1-5, with D hard to call. V was shortened by 2 bases and J by 11 bases, with 10 bases between the two germline ends. Germline CDR1 is MNHEY and CDR2 is SVGEGT. CDR3 length: 12 residues. In nucleotides, the CDR3 is TGTGCCAGCAGTTACAGGTGGATGACCCAGCATTTT. Its protein is CASSYRWMTQHF.

There are a few counts of this clonotype. CDR3 sequence: CSVESQTNTEAFF. CDR3 nucleotides: TGCAGCGTTGAGTCACAGACGAACACTGAAGCTTTCTTT. V is TRBV29-1 and J is TRBJ1-1; D gene uncertain. V lost 3 bases and J 1 base, leaving 9 bases between the germline ends. Germline loops: CDR1 SQVTM, CDR2 ANQGSEA. The CDR3 totals 13 residues.

The CDR3 spells CSATRGIAAYNEQFF. Here the CDR3 DNA reads TGCAGTGCTACTCGAGGAATAGCGGCCTACAATGAGCAGTTCTTC. This chain connects TRBV20-1 to TRBJ2-1; TRBD2 might be the D (6 bases). The CDR3 has 15 residues. V was clipped by 4 bases and J by 2 bases, with 15 bases between them. Germline lookup yields CDR1 DFQATT and CDR2 SNEGSKA (reference sequence).

CDR3 loop: CASRDVTGSEQYF. CDR3 coding DNA: TGCGCCAGCAGAGACGTGACAGGTTCCGAGCAGTACTTC. This chain joins TRBV5-1 and TRBJ2-7, with a tentative D call TRBD1 (6 bases). The CDR3 extends over 13 amino acids. The V gene's germline CDR1 is SGHRS and CDR2 YFSETQ. The V and J ends lost 5 bases and 6 bases respectively, with 15 bases between them.

The J gene is TRBJ2-5, the V gene TRBV3-1; TRBD1 agrees at 10 bases. This CDR3 contains 15 residues. Looked up from germline, CDR1 is LGHDT and CDR2 is YNNKEL (reference sequence). The V gene end was trimmed by 2 bases and the J gene end by 4 bases; junction bases not matched to a gene: 4. The CDR3 protein is CASSQWDRGSETQYF. As DNA, the CDR3 is TGTGCCAGCAGCCAATGGGACAGGGGTTCAGAGACCCAGTACTTC.

The V gene is TRBV10-3, the J gene TRBJ2-5; 9 nucleotides agree with TRBD2. The junction had 8 bases not matched to a gene; V was cut back by 5 bases and J by 7 bases. The CDR3 contains 14 residues. Germline V gives CDR1 ENHRY, CDR2 SYGVKD. CDR3 DNA sequence: TGTGCCATCAGTCGACTAGCGGAGGGCTTGACCCAGTACTTC. It translates to CAISRLAEGLTQYF.

The table lists this clonotype with a few counts. The rearrangement joins TRBV5-1 to TRBJ1-1; no firm D call. This CDR3 comprises 14 residues. The germline V gene has CDR1 SGHRS and CDR2 YFSETQ. Trimming left V 1 base short and J 3 bases short, with 10 bases between. The DNA for the CDR3 is TGCGCCAGCAGCTTGTACGGGGAGGACACTGAAGCTTTCTTT. This gives the protein CASSLYGEDTEAFF.

The chain has TRBV10-3 and TRBJ1-1; tentatively, D is TRBD1 (5 bases). The CDR3 has 16 residues. V shed 5 bases and J shed 4 bases, with 20 bases lying between them. Per germline, CDR1 ENHRY and CDR2 SYGVKD. The CDR3 reads CAISPQSAGEGTEAFF. The CDR3 DNA sequence: TGTGCCATCAGTCCCCAAAGTGCGGGGGAGGGCACTGAAGCTTTCTTT.

This clonotype appeared a few times. The V and J genes are TRBV20-1 and TRBJ1-1; D remains unclear. The V gene lost 1 base and the J gene lost 1 base, with 10 bases spanning the gap. The CDR3 is 14 residues long. CDR1 is DFQATT, CDR2 SNEGSKA, per germline (reference sequence). CDR3 sequence (DNA): TGCAGTGCTAGAGCGGACGGGAAGAACACTGAAGCTTTCTTT. Translation: CSARADGKNTEAFF.

The chain is built from TRBV5-1 and TRBJ2-2; 13 bases line up with TRBD2. CDR1 and CDR2 from the germline V gene are SGHRS and YFSETQ. The junction had 6 bases not matched to a gene; V was cut back by 4 bases and J by 6 bases. The CDR3 has 16 residues. CDR3 sequence reads: CASSRGLAGRAGELFF. CDR3 DNA: TGCGCCAGCAGCCGGGGACTAGCGGGACGTGCCGGGGAGCTGTTTTTT.

The sample holds a few counts of this clonotype. The V and J genes are TRBV20-1 and TRBJ1-2; D is undetermined. The germline V and J ends were trimmed by 3 bases and 8 bases, with 13 bases remaining between them. CDR1 and CDR2 from the germline V gene are DFQATT and SNEGSKA (reference sequence). The CDR3 loop spans 12 amino acids. CDR3 amino acids: CSASPVRSGYTF. The CDR3 nucleotides read TGCAGTGCTAGCCCTGTCAGGAGCGGCTACACCTTC.

This clonotype appeared a few times. This rearrangement joins TRBV15 to TRBJ1-1, with D perhaps matching TRBD1 (5 bases). CDR1 and CDR2 (germline): LNHNV, YYDKDF (reference sequence). V gave up 1 base and J gave up 3 bases, with 12 bases separating them. This CDR3 contains 15 residues. CDR3 DNA: TGTGCCACCAGCAGAGCCACCCTGGGGGACACTGAAGCTTTCTTT. Amino acids: CATSRATLGDTEAFF.

This clonotype has a count of ten or more. This chain connects TRBV20-1 to TRBJ2-3; 11 positions agree with TRBD2. The junction had 3 bases not matched to a gene; V was cut back by 0 bases and J by 1 base. There are 16 residues in the CDR3. From germline, CDR1 is DFQATT and CDR2 SNEGSKA (reference sequence). This chain's CDR3 is CSARDPTSGGTDTQYF. The CDR3 DNA is TGCAGTGCTAGAGATCCGACTAGCGGGGGCACAGATACGCAGTATTTT.

The chain recombines TRBV20-1 with TRBJ1-4, with 8 positions matching TRBD1. The germline CDR1 and CDR2 sequences are DFQATT and SNEGSKA (reference sequence). This CDR3 comprises 12 residues. V trimming: 4 bases; J trimming: 10 bases; junction bases outside the gene matches: 5. The CDR3 DNA follows: TGCAGTGCTACAACGGACAGGGCAAAACTGTTTTTT. Its translation: CSATTDRAKLFF.

The gene calls are TRBV12-3 or TRBV12-4 and TRBJ1-5; the match to TRBD1 covers 7 bases. The CDR3 sequence is 16 residues long. V trimming: 5 bases; J trimming: 3 bases; junction bases outside the gene matches: 10. The CDR3 DNA sequence: TGTGCCAGCAGTCATTCTCAGGGGGGAAACAATCAGCCCCAGCATTTT. Encoded protein: CASSHSQGGNNQPQHF.

The chain couples TRBV4-2 to TRBJ2-4, with D uncertain. CDR3 length: 16 residues. Between the trimmed V and J ends, which lost 4 bases and 0 bases, there was a span of 13 bases. Per the germline V gene, CDR1 is LGHNA and CDR2 is YNFKEQ. The DNA for the CDR3 is TGTGCCAGCAGCCGTAGAGGAACCATAGCCAAAAACATTCAGTACTTC. Translation: CASSRRGTIAKNIQYF.

This clonotype was seen more than once but under ten times. This rearrangement joins TRBV20-1 to TRBJ1-6; D is undetermined. Germline CDR1 DFQATT, CDR2 SNEGSKA (reference sequence). With 3 bases removed from V and 8 bases from J, the gap between germline ends came to 8 bases. The CDR3 runs 12 residues. CDR3 sequence reads: CSARDWDSPLHF. The CDR3 bases are TGCAGTGCTAGGGACTGGGATTCACCCCTCCACTTT.

There are a few counts of this clonotype. The V and J genes are TRBV4-3 and TRBJ2-7; 9 bases match TRBD1. CDR3 length: 15 residues. V was pared by 0 bases and J by 5 bases, with 5 bases of the junction left unmatched. Germline V gene data show CDR1 as LGHNA and CDR2 as YSLEER. The CDR3 DNA sequence: TGCGCCAGCAGCCAAGAACAGGGGGCTCACGACGAGCAGTACTTC. Protein sequence: CASSQEQGAHDEQYF.

This clonotype occurred a few times. The V call is TRBV5-1, the J call TRBJ2-7, with TRBD1 identical over 8 bases. This CDR3 contains 17 residues. After removal of 4 bases from V and 3 bases from J, the junction contained 15 bases not matched to a gene. Germline V gene sequence: CDR1 SGHRS, CDR2 YFSETQ. In DNA, the CDR3 is TGCGCCAGCAGCCTAAGGACTAAGACAGGGGCCAACTACGAGCAGTACTTC. Its translation is CASSLRTKTGANYEQYF.

This clonotype showed up just a few times. The chain carries TRBV5-1 and TRBJ2-7; D is unclear. CDR3 length: 14 amino acids. Per germline, CDR1 SGHRS and CDR2 YFSETQ. V gave up 5 bases and J gave up 0 bases, with 12 bases separating them. CDR3 nucleotide sequence: TGCGCCAGCAGGGTCGGAGTAAGCTCCTACGAGCAGTACTTC. Translating it yields CASRVGVSSYEQYF.